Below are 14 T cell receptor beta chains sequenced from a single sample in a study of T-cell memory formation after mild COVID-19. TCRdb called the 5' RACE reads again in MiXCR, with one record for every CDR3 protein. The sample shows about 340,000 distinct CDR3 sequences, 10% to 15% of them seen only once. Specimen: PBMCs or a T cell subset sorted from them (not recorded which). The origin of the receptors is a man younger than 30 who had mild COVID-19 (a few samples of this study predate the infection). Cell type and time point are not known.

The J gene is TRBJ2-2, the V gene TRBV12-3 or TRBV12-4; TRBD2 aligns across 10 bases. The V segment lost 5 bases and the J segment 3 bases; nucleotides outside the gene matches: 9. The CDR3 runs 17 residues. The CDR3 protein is CASSPRGSGGYTGELFF. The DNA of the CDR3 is TGTGCCAGCAGTCCTCGGGGTAGCGGGGGGTACACCGGGGAGCTGTTTTTT.

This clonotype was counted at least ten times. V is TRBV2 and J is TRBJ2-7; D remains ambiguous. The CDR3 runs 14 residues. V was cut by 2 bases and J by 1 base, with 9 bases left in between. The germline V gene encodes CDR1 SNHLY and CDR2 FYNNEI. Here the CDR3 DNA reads TGTGCCAGCAGTGAATGGTTTTCTTCCTACGAGCAGTACTTC. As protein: CASSEWFSSYEQYF.

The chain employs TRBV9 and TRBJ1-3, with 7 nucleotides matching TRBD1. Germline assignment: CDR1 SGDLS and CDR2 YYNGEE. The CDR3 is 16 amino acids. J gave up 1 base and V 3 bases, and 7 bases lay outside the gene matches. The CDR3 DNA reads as TGTGCCAGCAGCGAGGGGGCAGTCGGGTCTGGAAACACCATATATTTT. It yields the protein CASSEGAVGSGNTIYF. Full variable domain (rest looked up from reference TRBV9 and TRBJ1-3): DSGVTQTPKHLITATGQRVTLRCSPRSGDLSVYWYQQSLDQGLQFLIQYYNGEERAKGNILERFSAQQFPDLHSELNLSSLELGDSALYFCASSEGAVGSGNTIYFGEGSWLTVV.

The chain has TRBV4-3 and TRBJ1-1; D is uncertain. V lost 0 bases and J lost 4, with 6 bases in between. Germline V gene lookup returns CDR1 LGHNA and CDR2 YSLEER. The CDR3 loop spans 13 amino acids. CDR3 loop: CASSQERITEAFF. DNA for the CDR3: TGCGCCAGCAGCCAAGAGCGAATCACTGAAGCTTTCTTT.

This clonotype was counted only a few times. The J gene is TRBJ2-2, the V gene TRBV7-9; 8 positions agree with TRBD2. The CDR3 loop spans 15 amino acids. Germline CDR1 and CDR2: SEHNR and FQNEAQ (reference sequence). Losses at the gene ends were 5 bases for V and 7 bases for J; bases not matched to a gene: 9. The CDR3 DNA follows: TGTGCCAGCAGCCCCCCGGGGGGGGTCGACGGGGAGCTGTTTTTT. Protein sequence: CASSPPGGVDGELFF.

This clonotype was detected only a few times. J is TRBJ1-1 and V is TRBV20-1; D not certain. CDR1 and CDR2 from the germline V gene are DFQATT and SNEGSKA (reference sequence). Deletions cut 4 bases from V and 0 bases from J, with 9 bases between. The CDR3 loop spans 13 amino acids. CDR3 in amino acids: CSANPLVNTEAFF. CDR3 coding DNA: TGCAGTGCTAATCCGCTAGTGAACACTGAAGCTTTCTTT.

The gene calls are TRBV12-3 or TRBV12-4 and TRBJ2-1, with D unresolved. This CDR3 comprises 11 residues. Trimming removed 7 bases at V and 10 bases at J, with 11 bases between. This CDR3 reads CASTQSGEQFF. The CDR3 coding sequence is TGTGCCAGCACGCAATCCGGCGAGCAGTTCTTC.

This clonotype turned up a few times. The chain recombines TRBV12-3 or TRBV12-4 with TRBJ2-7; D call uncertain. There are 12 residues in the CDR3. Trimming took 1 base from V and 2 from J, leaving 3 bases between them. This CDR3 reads CASSLETYEQYF. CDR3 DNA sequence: TGTGCCAGCAGTTTAGAAACCTACGAGCAGTACTTC.

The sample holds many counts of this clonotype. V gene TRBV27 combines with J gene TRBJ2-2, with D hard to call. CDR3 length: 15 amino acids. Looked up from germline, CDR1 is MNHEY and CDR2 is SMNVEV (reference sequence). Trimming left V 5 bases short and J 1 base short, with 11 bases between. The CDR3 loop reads CASSPLGLNTGELFF. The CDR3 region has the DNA TGTGCCAGCAGTCCCTTGGGCTTGAACACCGGGGAGCTGTTTTTT.

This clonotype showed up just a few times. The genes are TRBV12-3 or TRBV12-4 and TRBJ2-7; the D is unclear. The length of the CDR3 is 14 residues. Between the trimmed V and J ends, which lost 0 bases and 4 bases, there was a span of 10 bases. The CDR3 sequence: CASSLALGFYEQYF. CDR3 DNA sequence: TGTGCCAGCAGTTTAGCGCTAGGGTTTTACGAGCAGTACTTC.

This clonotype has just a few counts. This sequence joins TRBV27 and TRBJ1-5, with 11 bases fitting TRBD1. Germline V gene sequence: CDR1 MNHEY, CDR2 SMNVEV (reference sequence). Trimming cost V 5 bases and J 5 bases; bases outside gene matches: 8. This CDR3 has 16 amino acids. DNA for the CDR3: TGTGCCAGCAGTCCGGCCCGGACAGGGGGCGATCAGCCCCAGCATTTT. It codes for CASSPARTGGDQPQHF.

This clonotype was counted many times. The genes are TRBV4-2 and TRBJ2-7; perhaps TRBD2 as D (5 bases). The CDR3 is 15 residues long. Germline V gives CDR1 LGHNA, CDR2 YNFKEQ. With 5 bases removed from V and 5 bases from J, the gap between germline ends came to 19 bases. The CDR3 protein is CASSFPSGGRDEQYV. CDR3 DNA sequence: TGTGCCAGCAGCTTCCCAAGCGGTGGGCGCGACGAGCAGTACGTC.

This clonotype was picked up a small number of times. CDR3 in amino acids: CASRRTGGVETQYF. In DNA form, the CDR3 reads TGTGCCAGCAGGAGAACGGGGGGGGTAGAGACCCAGTACTTC. The V and J genes are TRBV7-2 and TRBJ2-5; 8 bases are shared with TRBD2. There are 14 residues in the CDR3. Germline CDR1 reads SGHTA; CDR2 reads FQGNSA. V lost 6 bases to trimming and J lost 4 bases; unmatched junction nucleotides: 7. Complete variable domain (other parts from reference TRBV7-2 and TRBJ2-5): GAGVSQSPSNKVTEKGKDVELRCDPISGHTALYWYRQSLGQGLEFLIYFQGNSAPDKSGLPSDRFSAERTGGSVSTLTIQRTQQEDSAVYLCASRRTGGVETQYFGPGTRLLVL.

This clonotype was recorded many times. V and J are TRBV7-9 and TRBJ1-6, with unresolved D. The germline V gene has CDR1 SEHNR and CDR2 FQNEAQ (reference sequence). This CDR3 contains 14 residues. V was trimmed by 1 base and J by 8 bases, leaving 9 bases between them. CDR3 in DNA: TGTGCCAGCAGCTTAGGGGAAGGTTATTCACCCCTCCACTTT. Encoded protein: CASSLGEGYSPLHF.